The next 32 T cell receptor beta chains were all read from a single sample in a study of blood T cell repertoires in COVID-19 (dated by TCRdb to about 2020). The method behind the library was the immunoSEQ multiplex PCR assay. As stored in TCRdb, this immuneACCESS dataset retains in-frame rearrangements with V and J assigned. A fraction of the clones does not appear; measured against another copy, unresolved V genes explain less than half of the discrepancy, and the remainder lacks a known reason. The sample data list 150,000 to 200,000 clones, and more than 70% of these were observed just once. The biggest ten clones account for roughly 2.6% of the sample. Sequenced material: peripheral blood. The receptors were sampled from a middle-aged man with active or convalescent COVID-19.

V gene TRBV12-3 or TRBV12-4 combines with J gene TRBJ1-1; possibly TRBD1 for D (6 bases). V shed 7 bases and J shed 0 bases, with 9 bases lying between them. The CDR3 runs 13 residues. The CDR3 spells CASTGTLNTEAFF. The CDR3 nucleotides read TGTGCCAGCACCGGGACACTGAACACTGAAGCTTTCTTT.

This chain joins TRBV14 and TRBJ2-7; 9 nucleotides match TRBD2. This CDR3 region has 15 residues. Trimming cost V 5 bases and J 2 bases; bases outside gene matches: 7. The V gene's germline CDR1 is SGHDN and CDR2 FVKESK. The CDR3 region has the DNA TGTGCCAGCAGCAAGTTTGGCGGGGGGGCCTACGAGCAGTACTTC. Protein product: CASSKFGGGAYEQYF.

The gene calls are TRBV19 and TRBJ2-2; D perhaps matches TRBD2 (5 bases). This CDR3 region has 16 residues. V lost 5 bases to trimming and J lost 6 bases, with 19 bases between them. Looked up from germline, CDR1 is LNHDA and CDR2 is SQIVND (reference sequence). The DNA of the CDR3 is TGTGCCAGTAGTCCCCGACTTAGGACTGAGGCCGGGGAGCTGTTTTTT. Its protein is CASSPRLRTEAGELFF.

The chain combines TRBV5-6 with TRBJ1-4; TRBD1 matches at 8 bases. Trimming at V came to 4 bases and at J to 7 bases, leaving 6 bases not matched to a gene. Germline assignment: CDR1 SGHDT and CDR2 YYEEEE. The CDR3 contains 14 residues. Here the CDR3 DNA reads TGTGCCAGCAGCCCGACAGGGGCGGGTGAAAAACTGTTTTTT. Translation: CASSPTGAGEKLFF. The full variable domain, completed using reference TRBV5-6 and TRBJ1-4, is DAGVTQSPTHLIKTRGQQVTLRCSPKSGHDTVSWYQQALGQGPQFIFQYYEEEERQRGNFPDRFSGHQFPNYSSELNVNALLLGDSALYLCASSPTGAGEKLFFGSGTQLSVL.

This chain connects TRBV6-6 to TRBJ2-3, with 9 bases matching TRBD1. Per germline, CDR1 MNHNY and CDR2 SVGAGI (reference sequence). The CDR3 is 17 residues long. The V gene end was trimmed by 5 bases and the J gene end by 0 bases; junction bases not matched to a gene: 9. The CDR3 reads CASSPTGTGTSTDTQYF. The CDR3 DNA reads TGTGCCAGCAGTCCCACCGGGACAGGGACTAGCACAGATACGCAGTATTTT.

The rearrangement joins TRBV11-2 to TRBJ1-1, with D perhaps TRBD1 (6 bases). Per the germline V gene, CDR1 is SGHAT and CDR2 is FQNNGV. V lost 2 bases and J lost 4, with 8 bases in between. The CDR3 is 13 residues long. Written as DNA, the CDR3 is TGTGCCAGCAGCTTAAGGGGGAGCACTGAAGCTTTCTTT. Its protein is CASSLRGSTEAFF.

The chain recombines TRBV30 with TRBJ1-1; 9 bases agree with TRBD1. The V gene's germline CDR1 is GTSNPN and CDR2 SVGIG (reference sequence). V dropped 1 base and J dropped 4; count of bases not matched to a gene: 7. The CDR3 sequence is 15 residues long. In DNA, the CDR3 is TGTGCCTGGAGTGACTTAACAGGGGGCCTCACTGAAGCTTTCTTT. The encoded protein is CAWSDLTGGLTEAFF.

The chain carries TRBV7-3 and TRBJ1-1; TRBD1 aligns across 8 bases. Germline V gene lookup returns CDR1 SGHTA and CDR2 FQGTGA. There are 14 residues in the CDR3. After removal of 2 bases from V and 4 bases from J, the junction contained 3 bases not matched to a gene. CDR3: CASSLQGAGTEAFF. The CDR3 DNA follows: TGTGCCAGCAGCTTACAGGGGGCCGGCACTGAAGCTTTCTTT.

This clone was detected only once. The chain uses TRBV19 and TRBJ2-3; 7 nucleotides align to TRBD2. The CDR3 length is 15 residues. The V and J ends lost 3 bases and 6 bases, in that order; junction bases with no gene match: 9. CDR1 is LNHDA, CDR2 SQIVND, per germline (reference sequence). CDR3 in amino acids: CASSIGLGGDDTQYF. CDR3 sequence (DNA): TGTGCCAGTAGTATCGGACTAGGCGGGGACGATACGCAGTATTTT.

The V call is TRBV6-5, the J call TRBJ1-4; 11 nucleotides line up with TRBD1. V shed 7 bases, J shed 7 bases, and the junction held 5 bases outside the gene matches. Germline V CDR1 and CDR2: MNHEY, SVGAGI. This CDR3 contains 14 residues. In DNA form, the CDR3 reads TGTGCCAGCATTCGGACAGGGGGCGTTGAAAAACTGTTTTTT. It specifies CASIRTGGVEKLFF.

This clone was recorded a few times. The chain joins TRBV2 to TRBJ2-5, with D possibly being TRBD2 (5 bases). This CDR3 has 14 residues. The V gene's germline CDR1 is SNHLY and CDR2 FYNNEI. V was pared by 6 bases and J by 5 bases, with 16 bases between. The CDR3 loop is CASSLTASGETQYF. The CDR3 region has the DNA TGTGCCAGCAGCCTGACTGCCTCGGGGGAGACCCAGTACTTC.

This chain uses TRBV6-2 or TRBV6-3 with TRBJ2-7; 8 bases are shared with TRBD1. The CDR3 sequence is 16 residues long. V lost 5 bases, J lost 2 bases, and 11 bases stayed unmatched. CDR1 is MNHEY, CDR2 SVGEGT, per germline. CDR3 in amino acids: CASSRTGRGETYEQYF. The CDR3 nucleotides read TGTGCCAGCAGTCGGACAGGGCGTGGAGAAACCTACGAGCAGTACTTC.

The V and J genes are TRBV6-6 and TRBJ1-1, with D unresolved. The V end was cut by 3 bases, the J end by 4 bases, with 12 bases between. The CDR3 covers 14 residues. Looked up from germline, CDR1 is MNHNY and CDR2 is SVGAGI (reference sequence). CDR3 loop: CASSYSLVSTEAFF. In nucleotides, the CDR3 is TGTGCCAGCAGTTATTCGTTAGTTTCCACTGAAGCTTTCTTT.

V gene TRBV5-5 combines with J gene TRBJ1-6; D is possibly TRBD1 (5 bases). This CDR3 has 16 amino acids. Germline CDR1 SGHKS, CDR2 YYEKEE (reference sequence). Trimming removed 2 bases at V and 7 bases at J, with 16 bases between. In nucleotides, the CDR3 is TGTGCCAGCAGCTTAACCCCGCAGGGCAAAAATTCACCCCTCCACTTT. Translation gives CASSLTPQGKNSPLHF.

This clone has just one count. This chain joins TRBV7-9 and TRBJ2-1; a possible D gene is TRBD2 (5 bases). Looked up from germline, CDR1 is SEHNR and CDR2 is FQNEAQ (reference sequence). This CDR3 spans 16 amino acids. V was cut by 5 bases and J by 4 bases, with 18 bases left in between. In DNA, the CDR3 is TGTGCCAGCAGCCCCAGTGGAGGCGGGCATTACAATGAGCAGTTCTTC. Encoded protein: CASSPSGGGHYNEQFF.

The chain carries TRBV19 and TRBJ2-7, with D perhaps TRBD1 (7 bases). Germline lookup yields CDR1 LNHDA and CDR2 SQIVND (reference sequence). V was clipped by 10 bases and J by 3 bases, with 16 bases between them. This CDR3 has 13 residues. The CDR3 loop is CATYGGQSYEQYF. The CDR3 DNA reads as TGTGCCACCTACGGGGGACAGAGCTACGAGCAGTACTTC.

This clone was seen more than once but under ten times. The CDR3 DNA follows: TGTGCCAGCACAATACGAGGAAATCAGCCCCAGCATTTT. It is translated as CASTIRGNQPQHF. V is TRBV6-5 and J is TRBJ1-5, with D unresolved. CDR1 MNHEY and CDR2 SVGAGI come from the germline V gene. There are 13 residues in the CDR3. V was shortened by 7 bases and J by 4 bases, with 11 bases between the two germline ends.

This rearrangement joins TRBV10-2 to TRBJ1-1, with a possible D match to TRBD1 (5 bases). Germline V CDR1 and CDR2: WSHSY, SAAADI. V was pared by 9 bases and J by 7 bases, with 12 bases between. CDR3 length: 11 residues. CDR3 DNA sequence: TGCGCCAGTGGGGGGTACAGTGAAGCTTTCTTT. Translated, it gives CASGGYSEAFF.

This rearrangement joins TRBV6-4 to TRBJ2-2; 9 positions agree with TRBD2. Germline V gene data show CDR1 as MRHNA and CDR2 as SNTAGT. J lost 4 bases, V lost 4 bases, and 4 bases had no gene match. CDR3 size: 15 residues. In DNA, the CDR3 is TGTGCCAGCAGTGTTGATAGCGGGGGCACCGGGGAGCTGTTTTTT. This gives the protein CASSVDSGGTGELFF.

This clone was seen just once. This chain connects TRBV18 to TRBJ1-5; D unclear. The germline V and J ends were trimmed by 3 bases and 2 bases, with 8 bases remaining between them. Germline V gives CDR1 KGHSH, CDR2 LQKENI. This CDR3 region has 14 residues. CDR3 bases: TGTGCCAGCTCACCTATTGGAGGCAATCAGCCCCAGCATTTT. Its protein product is CASSPIGGNQPQHF.

The rearrangement joins TRBV7-6 to TRBJ1-2; perhaps TRBD1 as D (6 bases). CDR1 and CDR2 from the germline V gene are SGHVS and FNYEAQ. The V end was cut by 5 bases, the J end by 2 bases, with 18 bases between. This CDR3 has 16 residues. The CDR3 region has the DNA TGTGCCAGCAGCCACGAATCAGGGGCAAAAAACTATGGCTACACCTTC. Amino acid sequence: CASSHESGAKNYGYTF.

The rearrangement uses TRBV12-3 or TRBV12-4 and TRBJ1-2, with D hard to call. The germline V and J ends were trimmed by 6 bases and 4 bases, with 9 bases remaining between them. CDR3 length: 12 residues. CDR3 nucleotide sequence: TGTGCCAGCAGCCGGACTCGCTATGGCTACACCTTC. Amino acids: CASSRTRYGYTF.

This chain joins TRBV28 and TRBJ2-7, with 13 positions matching TRBD2. CDR1 is MDHEN and CDR2 is SYDVKM in the germline V gene. The CDR3 is 16 amino acids. V trimming: 2 bases; J trimming: 5 bases; junction bases outside the gene matches: 6. CDR3: CASSLGGLAGVNEQYF. The CDR3 DNA follows: TGTGCCAGCAGTTTAGGAGGACTAGCGGGGGTAAACGAGCAGTACTTC.

V is TRBV6-5 and J is TRBJ2-7, with 7 bases aligning to TRBD1. This CDR3 is built from 14 residues. The J segment lost 3 bases and the V segment lost 0 bases, leaving 2 bases of the junction unmatched. From germline, CDR1 is MNHEY and CDR2 SVGAGI. CDR3 nucleotides: TGTGCCAGCAGTTACTCGACAGGGCGCTACGAGCAGTACTTC. Its translation is CASSYSTGRYEQYF.

CDR3 protein: CASSGQGALYGYTF. DNA for the CDR3: TGTGCCAGCAGCGGACAGGGGGCGTTGTATGGCTACACCTTC. V usage is TRBV9 and J usage is TRBJ1-2; TRBD1 matches 10 bases. The germline CDR1 and CDR2 sequences are SGDLS and YYNGEE. The CDR3 is 14 amino acids. Unmatched junction bases numbered 4, after V lost 3 bases and J lost 5 bases.

The V and J genes are TRBV7-8 and TRBJ2-1; D perhaps matches TRBD1 (6 bases). V lost 5 bases and J lost 7, with 18 bases in between. Per the germline V gene, CDR1 is SGHVS and CDR2 is FQNEAQ. This CDR3 contains 15 residues. CDR3 coding DNA: TGTGCCAGCAGCCAAACCAGGGGCGTCAGGAATGAGCAGTTCTTC. Encoded protein: CASSQTRGVRNEQFF.

To note about this clone: The same CDR3 also results from other DNA sequences found in this sample. The chain uses TRBV5-6 and TRBJ1-2; D might be TRBD1 (5 bases). Germline V gives CDR1 SGHDT, CDR2 YYEEEE. The CDR3 runs 14 residues. V shed 0 bases and J shed 1 base, with 7 bases lying between them. The CDR3 sequence: CASSLGQGNYGYTF. The CDR3 nucleotides read TGTGCCAGCAGCTTGGGCCAGGGTAACTATGGCTACACCTTC.

The V and J genes are TRBV29-1 and TRBJ1-2; possible D gene TRBD1, 5 bases. There are 13 residues in the CDR3. The V gene lost 3 bases and the J gene lost 2 bases, with 10 bases spanning the gap. Germline V gene data show CDR1 as SQVTM and CDR2 as ANQGSEA. Here the CDR3 reads CSVDQGLNYGYTF. CDR3 nucleotide sequence: TGCAGCGTTGACCAGGGCTTGAACTATGGCTACACCTTC.

The CDR3 here is CASSQVTEPLGAFF. The CDR3 coding sequence is TGCGCCAGCAGCCAAGTGACAGAACCGCTCGGTGCTTTCTTT. V usage is TRBV4-1 and J usage is TRBJ1-1; TRBD1 is a possible D gene (5 bases). Germline V gene lookup returns CDR1 MGHRA and CDR2 YSYEKL. V was trimmed by 1 base and J by 11 bases, leaving 17 bases between them. The CDR3 sequence is 14 residues long.

The V call is TRBV28, the J call TRBJ2-2; TRBD1 matches at 11 bases. The CDR3 covers 16 residues. V lost 2 bases, J lost 4 bases, and 3 bases stayed unmatched. Germline CDR1 is MDHEN and CDR2 is SYDVKM. The CDR3 sequence: CASSLGTGGITGELFF. The CDR3 DNA is TGTGCCAGCAGTTTAGGGACAGGGGGTATCACCGGGGAGCTGTTTTTT. Full variable domain (missing parts from reference TRBV28 and TRBJ2-2): DVKVTQSSRYLVKRTGEKVFLECVQDMDHENMFWYRQDPGLGLRLIYFSYDVKMKEKGDIPEGYSVSREKKERFSLILESASTNQTSMYLCASSLGTGGITGELFFGEGSRLTVL.

The chain links TRBV5-1 to TRBJ2-5, with D possibly matching TRBD1 (5 bases). Germline CDR1 reads SGHRS; CDR2 reads YFSETQ. Trimming stripped 2 bases from V and 4 bases from J, with 9 bases between. The CDR3 is made up of 13 amino acids. This CDR3 is CASSFEGVETQYF. The CDR3 bases are TGCGCCAGCAGCTTCGAAGGGGTAGAGACCCAGTACTTC.

The chain couples TRBV5-1 to TRBJ2-7, with D uncertain. Germline V gives CDR1 SGHRS, CDR2 YFSETQ. V lost 0 bases and J 7 bases, leaving 11 bases between the germline ends. This CDR3 has 13 residues. The CDR3 reads CASSLGSLREQYF. For the CDR3, the DNA is TGCGCCAGCAGCTTGGGGTCCCTTAGAGAGCAGTACTTC.